These 29 T cell receptor beta chains share one sample of origin, sequenced in a study of human T cells and chemical hapten exposure. TCRdb reprocessed the RACE reads via MiXCR and lists one record per CDR3 protein. The sample contains about 360,000 distinct CDR3 sequences, roughly 4.8% of which appear only once. Specified time point: patch test 1, 2 weeks after DPC sensitization. Noted treatment: therapeutic diphenylcyclopropenone sensitization with weekly scalp DPC. This sample comprised whole blood, obtained in connection with sensitization to the hapten diphenylcyclopropenone (DPC). The receptors originated from a woman in her fifties or sixties with alopecia areata. Some clones in this sample may be carry-over from other donors' samples.

This clonotype has more than one count but fewer than ten. The CDR3 sequence: CASSFRTANEQFF. CDR3 bases: TGTGCCAGCAGCTTTCGGACAGCCAATGAGCAGTTCTTC. V usage is TRBV7-2 and J usage is TRBJ2-1; possibly TRBD1 for D (6 bases). The ends were cut back, 3 bases at V and 6 bases at J, with 9 bases in the middle. The CDR3 is 13 residues long. Germline loops: CDR1 SGHTA, CDR2 FQGNSA.

The table lists this clonotype with many counts. The chain links TRBV6-1 to TRBJ1-5; D gene uncertain. Germline CDR1 is MNHNS and CDR2 is SASEGT. The CDR3 has 14 amino acids. The V gene lost 6 bases and the J gene lost 2 bases, with 11 bases spanning the gap. In DNA, the CDR3 is TGTGCCAGCAGAATAGATAGCGGCAATCAGCCCCAGCATTTT. It specifies CASRIDSGNQPQHF.

Regarding this clonotype: This likely came from a read error, as a far larger clone is one base away. This rearrangement joins TRBV7-9 to TRBJ1-6, with D uncertain. The CDR3 spans 15 residues. From germline, CDR1 is SEHNR and CDR2 FQNEAQ (reference sequence). CDR3 DNA: TGTGCCAGCAGCTTTGGAAGCTCCTATATTTCACCCCTCCACTTT. Encoded protein: CASSFGSSYISPLHF. Supplemented by reference TRBV7-9 and TRBJ1-6, the full variable domain reads DTGVSQNPRHKITKRGQNVTFRCDPISEHNRLYWYRQTLGQGPEFLTYFQNEAQLEKSRLLSDRFSAERPKGSFSTLEIQRTEQGDSAMYLCASSFGSSYISPLHFGNGTRLTVT.

This clonotype was seen a handful of times. This chain joins TRBV13 and TRBJ2-6; D possibly corresponds to TRBD2 (5 bases). This CDR3 comprises 16 residues. Trimming removed 2 bases at V and 3 bases at J, with 11 bases between. Germline loops: CDR1 PRHDT, CDR2 FYEKMQ (reference sequence). The CDR3 spells CASSLHGEDGANVLTF. The DNA of the CDR3 is TGTGCCAGCAGCTTACACGGGGAAGATGGGGCCAACGTCCTGACTTTC.

This clonotype was counted many times. This chain uses TRBV12-3 or TRBV12-4 with TRBJ2-4; D remains unclear. With 6 bases removed from V and 0 bases from J, the gap between germline ends came to 6 bases. CDR3 length: 13 amino acids. The CDR3 nucleotides are TGTGCCAGCAGAGGGCTAGCCAAAAACATTCAGTACTTC. This codes for CASRGLAKNIQYF.

This clonotype was found many times. The chain uses TRBV7-9 and TRBJ2-3; D is perhaps TRBD1 (5 bases). V was cut by 5 bases and J by 2 bases, with 17 bases left in between. The CDR3 totals 16 residues. CDR1 and CDR2 (germline): SEHNR, FQNEAQ (reference sequence). CDR3 in amino acids: CASSPDRFPTTDTQYF. In nucleotides, the CDR3 is TGTGCCAGCAGCCCTGACAGATTTCCCACCACAGATACGCAGTATTTT.

This clonotype came up many times. The chain combines TRBV19 with TRBJ2-1; D call uncertain. From germline, CDR1 is LNHDA and CDR2 SQIVND (reference sequence). The CDR3 covers 14 residues. V gave up 3 bases and J gave up 7 bases, with 13 bases separating them. As DNA, the CDR3 is TGTGCCAGTAGTATGTCGGCAGCCCCAAATGAGCAGTTCTTC. As protein: CASSMSAAPNEQFF.

This clonotype occurred a few times. This chain joins TRBV20-1 and TRBJ1-1, with D possibly TRBD1 on 5 matching bases. CDR3 length: 14 amino acids. Germline assignment: CDR1 DFQATT and CDR2 SNEGSKA (reference sequence). Trimming took 6 bases from V and 2 from J, leaving 16 bases between them. The CDR3 loop reads CSARRGVTNTEAFF. CDR3 DNA: TGCAGTGCCCGCAGAGGGGTTACTAACACTGAAGCTTTCTTT.

This clonotype was picked up many times. V usage is TRBV7-3 and J usage is TRBJ1-2, with 8 bases matching TRBD1. Germline CDR1 reads SGHTA; CDR2 reads FQGTGA. Trimming removed 5 bases from V and 7 bases from J; junction bases left unmatched: 9. The CDR3 is made up of 14 amino acids. CDR3 nucleotides: TGTGCCAGCAGCACTGGGGGGACAGGTAGTGGCTACACCTTC. Amino acids: CASSTGGTGSGYTF.

This clonotype has a count of ten or more. The V call is TRBV29-1, the J call TRBJ1-1, with D perhaps matching TRBD1 (5 bases). V shed 6 bases and J shed 10 bases, with 18 bases lying between them. CDR1 SQVTM and CDR2 ANQGSEA come from the germline V gene. The CDR3 runs 12 residues. The CDR3 nucleotides are TGCAGCGTGTTAGATGGACCGGGGGGAGCTTTCTTT. This codes for CSVLDGPGGAFF.

This chain uses TRBV27 with TRBJ1-2; 12 bases are a match to TRBD1. Germline assignment: CDR1 MNHEY and CDR2 SMNVEV (reference sequence). V shed 5 bases, J shed 6 bases, and the junction held 4 bases outside the gene matches. The CDR3 sequence is 14 residues long. The CDR3 DNA reads as TGTGCCAGCAGTCGCGGGACAGGGGGCGATGGCTACACCTTC. This codes for CASSRGTGGDGYTF.

This clonotype has ten or more counts. The J gene is TRBJ1-5, the V gene TRBV12-3 or TRBV12-4; D is possibly TRBD1 (6 bases). Trimming removed 5 bases at V and 1 base at J, with 12 bases between. The CDR3 consists of 15 residues. CDR3 coding DNA: TGTGCCAGCAGTCCGGGACATCCAAGCAATCAGCCCCAGCATTTT. Translated: CASSPGHPSNQPQHF.

This clonotype was counted ten times or more. V is TRBV12-5 and J is TRBJ1-2, with D uncertain. This CDR3 is built from 17 residues. Germline V gene lookup returns CDR1 LGHNT and CDR2 FRNRAP. Trimming shortened V by 3 bases and J by 8 bases, and 25 bases separated the two germline ends. The CDR3: CASGFEVGSPTGEGYTF. In nucleotides, the CDR3 is TGTGCTAGTGGTTTTGAGGTGGGATCCCCCACTGGTGAGGGCTACACCTTC.

The table lists this clonotype with a few counts. The chain combines TRBV6-5 with TRBJ2-2; 7 nucleotides line up with TRBD1. The CDR3 length is 14 residues. Germline-derived CDR1 and CDR2 are MNHEY and SVGAGI. The ends lost 8 bases at V and 3 bases at J; junction bases unmatched: 6. The CDR3 sequence: CASWKGAYTGELFF. The CDR3 bases are TGTGCCAGCTGGAAGGGGGCGTACACCGGGGAGCTGTTTTTT.

This clonotype was seen a handful of times. This rearrangement joins TRBV29-1 to TRBJ2-7; the D gene is possibly TRBD1 (6 bases). The germline CDR1 and CDR2 sequences are SQVTM and ANQGSEA. This CDR3 is built from 11 residues. The V end was cut by 5 bases, the J end by 4 bases, with 9 bases between. CDR3 residues: CSVLQGYEQYF. CDR3 bases: TGCAGCGTTTTACAGGGTTACGAGCAGTACTTC.

V and J are TRBV7-2 and TRBJ2-3, with TRBD2 identical over 10 bases. Trimming took 0 bases from V and 4 from J; bases not matched to a gene: 10. This CDR3 is 18 amino acids long. Germline CDR1 reads SGHTA; CDR2 reads FQGNSA. The CDR3 region is CASSLAPQVAGGPDTQYF. The CDR3 coding sequence is TGTGCCAGCAGCTTAGCCCCACAGGTAGCGGGAGGCCCAGATACGCAGTATTTT.

The table lists this clonotype with a few counts. This chain links TRBV18 with TRBJ2-2; either TRBD1 or TRBD2 may fit D (5 bases each). The germline CDR1 and CDR2 sequences are KGHSH and LQKENI. V gave up 3 bases and J gave up 0 bases, with 14 bases separating them. The CDR3 loop spans 17 amino acids. In nucleotides, the CDR3 is TGTGCCAGCTCACCTCTCTTCGGGGCTGCGAACACCGGGGAGCTGTTTTTT. It translates to CASSPLFGAANTGELFF.

This clonotype showed up many times. This chain joins TRBV10-3 and TRBJ2-1; 9 bases match TRBD2. Germline trimming cut 10 bases from V and 8 bases from J; bases unmatched to any gene: 12. Germline lookup yields CDR1 ENHRY and CDR2 SYGVKD. This CDR3 spans 14 amino acids. CDR3 DNA sequence: TGTGCCAGTAGCGGGAGAGCCTGGGGAGATGAGCAGTTCTTC. Translated, it gives CASSGRAWGDEQFF.

This clonotype was recorded many times. This rearrangement joins TRBV15 to TRBJ1-5; D is undetermined. The CDR3 is 16 residues long. From germline, CDR1 is LNHNV and CDR2 YYDKDF (reference sequence). Trimming left V 0 bases short and J 2 bases short, with 11 bases between. In DNA, the CDR3 is TGTGCCACCAGCAGAGATTTCGGTTCGGGCAATCAGCCCCAGCATTTT. Translated, it gives CATSRDFGSGNQPQHF. Together with reference TRBV15 and TRBJ1-5, the CDR3 gives the full variable domain: DAMVIQNPRYQVTQFGKPVTLSCSQTLNHNVMYWYQQKSSQAPKLLFHYYDKDFNNEADTPDNFQSRRPNTSFCFLDIRSPGLGDTAMYLCATSRDFGSGNQPQHFGDGTRLSIL.

This clonotype was counted ten times or more. This rearrangement joins TRBV6-6 to TRBJ2-3, with unresolved D. Trimming stripped 5 bases from V and 3 bases from J, with 9 bases between. The germline V gene has CDR1 MNHNY and CDR2 SVGAGI (reference sequence). CDR3 size: 13 residues. The CDR3 DNA follows: TGTGCCAGCAGTCTCCTGGAAACAGATACGCAGTATTTT. The encoded protein is CASSLLETDTQYF.

In DNA, the CDR3 is TGTGCCAGCAGGACGGGGGCAGGACAAGAGACCCAGTACTTC. As protein: CASRTGAGQETQYF. The chain couples TRBV12-3 or TRBV12-4 to TRBJ2-5; either TRBD1 or TRBD2 may fit D (6 bases each). V was clipped by 6 bases and J by 2 bases, with 13 bases between them. The CDR3 is made up of 14 amino acids.

The chain combines TRBV28 with TRBJ2-2; the match to TRBD1 covers 8 bases. The CDR3 sequence is 15 residues long. V dropped 8 bases and J dropped 5; count of bases not matched to a gene: 10. Germline loops: CDR1 MDHEN, CDR2 SYDVKM. The CDR3 DNA follows: TGTGCCAGCGGTTATGGACAGGGAAAAACCGGGGAGCTGTTTTTT. As protein: CASGYGQGKTGELFF.

The V gene is TRBV20-1, the J gene TRBJ1-1, with D uncertain. The CDR3 loop spans 12 amino acids. V was clipped by 6 bases and J by 1 base, with 9 bases between them. Germline values: CDR1 DFQATT, CDR2 SNEGSKA (reference sequence). The CDR3 bases are TGCAGTGCGTTCGACGGGAACACTGAAGCTTTCTTT. As protein: CSAFDGNTEAFF.

This clonotype was seen ten or more times. The rearrangement uses TRBV7-9 and TRBJ1-1, with 8 bases matching TRBD1. The CDR3 has 14 amino acids. CDR1 is SEHNR and CDR2 is FQNEAQ in the germline V gene (reference sequence). V lost 4 bases and J lost 5; bases outside the gene matches: 6. This CDR3 reads CASSSQGEFTEAFF. In nucleotides, the CDR3 is TGTGCCAGCAGCTCACAGGGGGAATTTACTGAAGCTTTCTTT.

This clonotype was seen at least ten times. The chain links TRBV5-1 to TRBJ2-6; D is ambiguous. Germline CDR1 is SGHRS and CDR2 is YFSETQ. This CDR3 contains 14 residues. Trimming cost V 0 bases and J 4 bases, with 5 bases left between them. As DNA, the CDR3 is TGCGCCAGCAGCTTGGAGGCCGGGGCCAACGTCCTGACTTTC. Translated, it gives CASSLEAGANVLTF.

This clonotype has at least ten counts. V is TRBV27 and J is TRBJ2-7, with TRBD1 matching over 9 bases. Germline V CDR1 and CDR2: MNHEY, SMNVEV (reference sequence). Trimming removed 6 bases from V and 4 bases from J; junction bases left unmatched: 10. This CDR3 spans 15 amino acids. The CDR3 protein is CASSHSGTGRYEQYF. The DNA of the CDR3 is TGTGCCAGCAGCCATTCCGGGACAGGGAGGTACGAGCAGTACTTC.

This clonotype turned up a few times. This chain links TRBV7-3 with TRBJ1-2, with D uncertain. This CDR3 is built from 13 residues. Between the trimmed V and J ends, which lost 4 bases and 4 bases, there was a span of 10 bases. Germline CDR1 is SGHTA and CDR2 is FQGTGA. CDR3 coding DNA: TGTGCCAGCAGCTCCGACACCGTCTATGGCTACACCTTC. Protein sequence: CASSSDTVYGYTF.

This clonotype was seen at least ten times. The V gene is TRBV7-2, the J gene TRBJ2-3; 9 bases map to TRBD2. The germline V gene has CDR1 SGHTA and CDR2 FQGNSA. This CDR3 region has 14 residues. Losses at the gene ends were 4 bases for V and 5 bases for J; bases not matched to a gene: 4. This chain's CDR3 is CASSSRGGRDTQYF. The CDR3, as DNA: TGTGCCAGCAGCTCGCGGGGGGGGCGAGATACGCAGTATTTT.

In this sample, this clonotype turned up many times. The chain uses TRBV10-3 and TRBJ2-3, with D hard to call. The V end was cut by 4 bases, the J end by 1 base, with 9 bases between. In germline, CDR1 is ENHRY, CDR2 SYGVKD. CDR3 length: 14 amino acids. The CDR3 is CAISVERRTDTQYF. CDR3 coding DNA: TGTGCCATCAGTGTTGAACGCCGCACAGATACGCAGTATTTT.